These 17 T cell receptor beta chains came from one sample sequenced in a study of chemoradiotherapy in HPV16-positive cancers. The data were produced by immunoSEQ multiplex PCR, yet TCRdb's version contains in-frame clones alone and is incomplete. Of roughly 25,000 clones in the sample, 87% were seen once. This specimen consisted of blood, obtained from a patient who underwent chemoradiotherapy. The receptors stem from a human donor with HPV-associated anogenital cancer.

The count of this clone is one. The chain has TRBV9 and TRBJ2-5; the D gene is possibly TRBD1 (6 bases). The J call is doubtful: the DNA matches TRBJ2-7 better. CDR1 SGDLS and CDR2 YYNGEE come from the germline V gene. The CDR3 consists of 14 residues. This CDR3 reads CASSARGQGYEQYF. For the CDR3, the DNA is TGTGCCAGCAGCGCCCGGGGTCAGGGGTACGAGCAGTACTTC.

This clone was observed once. The chain links TRBV30 to TRBJ2-5; D may be TRBD1 (6 bases). The V end was cut by 4 bases, the J end by 5 bases, with 11 bases between. The CDR3 contains 12 residues. The germline gives CDR1 GTSNPN, CDR2 SVGIG (reference sequence). The CDR3 spells CAWNQGKETQYF. DNA for the CDR3: TGTGCCTGGAATCAGGGGAAGGAGACCCAGTACTTC.

V is TRBV19 and J is TRBJ2-2, with 9 bases identical to TRBD1. CDR3 length: 17 amino acids. The ends lost 4 bases at V and 4 bases at J; junction bases unmatched: 10. From germline, CDR1 is LNHDA and CDR2 SQIVND (reference sequence). This chain's CDR3 is CASSTRDRALSTGELFF. CDR3 DNA sequence: TGTGCCAGTAGTACCCGGGACAGGGCATTAAGCACCGGGGAGCTGTTTTTT.

The chain couples TRBV5-1 to TRBJ1-1; D gene unclear. The germline V and J ends were trimmed by 4 bases and 1 base, with 11 bases remaining between them. Germline V gives CDR1 SGHRS, CDR2 YFSETQ. The CDR3 totals 14 residues. CDR3 amino acids: CASSRSGANTEAFF. The DNA for the CDR3 is TGCGCCAGCAGCAGGAGTGGAGCGAACACTGAAGCTTTCTTT.

The chain carries TRBV5-6 and TRBJ1-2; D gene unclear. The ends were cut back, 4 bases at V and 3 bases at J, with 4 bases in the middle. The germline V gene has CDR1 SGHDT and CDR2 YYEEEE. This CDR3 region has 11 residues. CDR3 region: CASSQDYGYTF. The DNA for the CDR3 is TGTGCCAGCAGCCAAGACTATGGCTACACCTTC.

The chain recombines TRBV6-5 with TRBJ2-3; maybe TRBD1 (5 bases). Looked up from germline, CDR1 is MNHEY and CDR2 is SVGAGI. The CDR3 runs to 11 residues. Trimming cost V 6 bases and J 5 bases, with 6 bases left between them. CDR3 loop: CASRQGDTQYF. Written as DNA, the CDR3 is TGTGCCAGCAGGCAGGGAGATACGCAGTATTTT.

The chain is built from TRBV10-3 and TRBJ2-1; TRBD1 matches at 8 bases. Trimming took 8 bases from V and 5 from J; bases not matched to a gene: 5. The CDR3 totals 13 residues. Germline CDR1 is ENHRY and CDR2 is SYGVKD. The CDR3: CAISGTGNNEQFF. CDR3 bases: TGTGCCATCTCCGGGACAGGAAACAATGAGCAGTTCTTC.

The chain carries TRBV7-9 and TRBJ2-3; the match to TRBD1 covers 9 bases. V gave up 3 bases and J gave up 0 bases; unmatched junction bases: 13. The CDR3 length is 19 residues. The germline V gene has CDR1 SEHNR and CDR2 FQNEAQ (reference sequence). In nucleotides, the CDR3 is TGTGCCAGCAGCTTGCCGGGACAGGGTGGTGGTTCTAGCACAGATACGCAGTATTTT. Translation gives CASSLPGQGGGSSTDTQYF.

This clone was observed a few times. Other DNA sequences from this sample encode an identical CDR3 as well. The gene calls are TRBV30 and TRBJ2-3; TRBD1 matches 10 bases. V trimming: 3 bases; J trimming: 4 bases; junction bases outside the gene matches: 1. The CDR3 length is 13 residues. Germline CDR1 reads GTSNPN; CDR2 reads SVGIG (reference sequence). The CDR3 spells CAWRDRGSDTQYF. In DNA, the CDR3 is TGTGCCTGGAGGGACAGGGGGTCAGATACGCAGTATTTT.

V is TRBV9 and J is TRBJ2-1; 8 bases match TRBD2. Trimming cost V 5 bases and J 7 bases; bases outside gene matches: 11. CDR1 is SGDLS, CDR2 YYNGEE, per germline. The CDR3 is made up of 15 amino acids. CDR3 loop: CASSPGLGVRNEQFF. CDR3 in DNA: TGTGCCAGCAGTCCGGGACTAGGAGTTAGGAATGAGCAGTTCTTC. The complete variable domain, with remaining parts taken from reference TRBV9 and TRBJ2-1, reads DSGVTQTPKHLITATGQRVTLRCSPRSGDLSVYWYQQSLDQGLQFLIQYYNGEERAKGNILERFSAQQFPDLHSELNLSSLELGDSALYFCASSPGLGVRNEQFFGPGTRLTVL.

The chain has TRBV5-4 and TRBJ2-3; possible D gene TRBD2, 5 bases. The V and J ends lost 4 bases and 0 bases respectively, with 15 bases between them. From germline, CDR1 is SGHNT and CDR2 YYREEE (reference sequence). The CDR3 has 16 residues. This chain's CDR3 is CASSPRAIRSTDTQYF. For the CDR3, the DNA is TGTGCCAGCAGCCCGAGGGCCATCCGTAGCACAGATACGCAGTATTTT.

The gene calls are TRBV28 and TRBJ1-2; the D is unclear. Trimming cost V 4 bases and J 9 bases, with 9 bases left between them. The germline V gene encodes CDR1 MDHEN and CDR2 SYDVKM. The CDR3 spans 11 residues. The CDR3 DNA reads as TGTGCCAGCAGTTCCCAAAGAAGCTACACCTTC. It specifies CASSSQRSYTF.

The table lists this clone with a few counts. The CDR3 region has the DNA TGTGCCAGCTCACCACCGATAGGCGATGACACCGGGGAGCTGTTTTTT. It codes for CASSPPIGDDTGELFF. The chain employs TRBV18 and TRBJ2-2; D is ambiguous. This CDR3 contains 16 residues. Between the trimmed V and J ends, which lost 0 bases and 3 bases, there was a span of 11 bases. Germline CDR1 and CDR2: KGHSH and LQKENI.

This clone has more than one count but fewer than ten. V gene TRBV27 combines with J gene TRBJ2-1; maybe TRBD2 (6 bases). The V end was cut by 5 bases, the J end by 5 bases, with 16 bases between. This CDR3 is 15 amino acids long. Germline V gene lookup returns CDR1 MNHEY and CDR2 SMNVEV (reference sequence). CDR3 DNA: TGTGCCAGCAGTCCCGGGACTCGGCCCGACAATGAGCAGTTCTTC. Encoded protein: CASSPGTRPDNEQFF.

This sequence joins TRBV14 and TRBJ2-7; D gene uncertain. This CDR3 comprises 14 residues. The V end was cut by 3 bases, the J end by 7 bases, with 16 bases between. Germline V gene sequence: CDR1 SGHDN, CDR2 FVKESK. The CDR3 region has the DNA TGTGCCAGCAGCCAGGGCCGGCCACCGAGAGAGCAGTACTTC. Its translation: CASSQGRPPREQYF.

V gene TRBV18 combines with J gene TRBJ1-4, with 8 bases matching TRBD1. The V gene's germline CDR1 is KGHSH and CDR2 LQKENI. This CDR3 region has 18 residues. V trimming: 0 bases; J trimming: 0 bases; junction bases outside the gene matches: 6. Written as DNA, the CDR3 is TGTGCCAGCTCACCACCGGGCAGGGGGCTGCCAACTAATGAAAAACTGTTTTTT. Translated, it gives CASSPPGRGLPTNEKLFF.

The genes are TRBV5-1 and TRBJ2-7; no reliable D call. Germline V gene sequence: CDR1 SGHRS, CDR2 YFSETQ. Trimming took off 5 bases at V and 4 bases at J, with 16 bases between the two ends. The CDR3 runs 14 residues. The CDR3 sequence: CASSREALDYEQYF. The DNA for the CDR3 is TGCGCCAGCAGTAGAGAGGCACTGGATTACGAGCAGTACTTC. The full variable domain, rest sourced from reference TRBV5-1 and TRBJ2-7, is KAGVTQTPRYLIKTRGQQVTLSCSPISGHRSVSWYQQTPGQGLQFLFEYFSETQRNKGNFPGRFSGRQFSNSRSEMNVSTLELGDSALYLCASSREALDYEQYFGPGTRLTVT.